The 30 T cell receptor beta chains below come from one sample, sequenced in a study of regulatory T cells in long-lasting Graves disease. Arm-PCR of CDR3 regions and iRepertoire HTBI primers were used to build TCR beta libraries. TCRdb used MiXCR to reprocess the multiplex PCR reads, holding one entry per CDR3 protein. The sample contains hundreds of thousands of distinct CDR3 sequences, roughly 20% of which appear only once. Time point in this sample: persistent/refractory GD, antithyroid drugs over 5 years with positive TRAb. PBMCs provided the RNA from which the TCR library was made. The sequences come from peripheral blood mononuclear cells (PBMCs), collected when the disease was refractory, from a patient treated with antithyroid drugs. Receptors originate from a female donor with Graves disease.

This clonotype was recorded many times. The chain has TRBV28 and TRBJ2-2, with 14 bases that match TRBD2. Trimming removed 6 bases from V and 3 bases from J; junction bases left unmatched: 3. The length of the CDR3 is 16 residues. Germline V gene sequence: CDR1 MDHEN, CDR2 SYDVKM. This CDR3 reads CASSWGLAGDTGELFF. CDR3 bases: TGTGCCAGCAGCTGGGGACTAGCGGGAGACACCGGGGAGCTGTTTTTT.

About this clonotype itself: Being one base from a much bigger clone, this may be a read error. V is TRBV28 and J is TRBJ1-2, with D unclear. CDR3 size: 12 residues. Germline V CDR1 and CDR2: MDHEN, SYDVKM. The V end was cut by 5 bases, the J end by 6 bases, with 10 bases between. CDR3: CASSRERNGYTF. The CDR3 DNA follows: TGTGCCAGCAGTCGGGAACGGAATGGCTACACCTTC.

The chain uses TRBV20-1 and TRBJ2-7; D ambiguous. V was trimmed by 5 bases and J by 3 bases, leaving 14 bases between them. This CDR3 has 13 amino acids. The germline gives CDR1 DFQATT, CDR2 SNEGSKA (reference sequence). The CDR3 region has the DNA TGCAGTGCTGGCAACATGGAACGCTACGAGCAGTACTTC. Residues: CSAGNMERYEQYF.

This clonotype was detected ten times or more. CDR3 sequence (DNA): TGTGCCAGTACCCAAGGAGGGGCGCCCTACGAGCAGTACTTC. This sequence encodes CASTQGGAPYEQYF. The rearrangement joins TRBV19 to TRBJ2-7; perhaps TRBD2 as D (6 bases). From germline, CDR1 is LNHDA and CDR2 SQIVND (reference sequence). This CDR3 has 14 residues. V gave up 7 bases and J gave up 2 bases, with 15 bases separating them.

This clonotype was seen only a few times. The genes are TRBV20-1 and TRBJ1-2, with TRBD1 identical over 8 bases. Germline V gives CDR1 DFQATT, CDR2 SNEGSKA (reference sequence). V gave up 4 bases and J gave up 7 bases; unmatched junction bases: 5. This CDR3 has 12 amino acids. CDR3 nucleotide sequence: TGCAGTGCTACAGGGGGCGGGTTTGGCTACACCTTC. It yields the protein CSATGGGFGYTF.

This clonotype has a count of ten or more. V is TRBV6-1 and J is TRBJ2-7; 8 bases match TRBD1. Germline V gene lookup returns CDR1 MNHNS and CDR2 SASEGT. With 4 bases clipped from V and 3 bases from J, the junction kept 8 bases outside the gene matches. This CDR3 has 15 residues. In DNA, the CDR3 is TGTGCCAGCAGTGGGGCCCGGACAGGGTTCTACGAGCAGTACTTC. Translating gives CASSGARTGFYEQYF.

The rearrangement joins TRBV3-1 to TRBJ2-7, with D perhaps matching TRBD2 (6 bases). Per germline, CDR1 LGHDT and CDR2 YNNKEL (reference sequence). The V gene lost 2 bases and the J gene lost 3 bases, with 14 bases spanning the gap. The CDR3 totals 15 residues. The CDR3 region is CASSQSSGVGYEQYF. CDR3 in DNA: TGTGCCAGCAGCCAATCCTCGGGGGTGGGCTACGAGCAGTACTTC.

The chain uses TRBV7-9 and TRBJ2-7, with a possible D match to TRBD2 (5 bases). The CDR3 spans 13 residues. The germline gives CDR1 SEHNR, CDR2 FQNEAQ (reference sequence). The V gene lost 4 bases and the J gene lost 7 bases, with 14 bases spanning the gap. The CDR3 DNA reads TGTGCCAGCAGCTCCGGCTCGGGCGGGGAGCAGTACTTC. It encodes CASSSGSGGEQYF.

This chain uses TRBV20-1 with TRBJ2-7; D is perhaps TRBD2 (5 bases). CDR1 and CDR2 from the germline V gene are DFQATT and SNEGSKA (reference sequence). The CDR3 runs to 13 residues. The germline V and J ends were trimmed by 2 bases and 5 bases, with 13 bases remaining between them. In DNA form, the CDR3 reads TGCAGTGCTAGATTGGACTCGCCCAACGAGCAGTACTTC. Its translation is CSARLDSPNEQYF.

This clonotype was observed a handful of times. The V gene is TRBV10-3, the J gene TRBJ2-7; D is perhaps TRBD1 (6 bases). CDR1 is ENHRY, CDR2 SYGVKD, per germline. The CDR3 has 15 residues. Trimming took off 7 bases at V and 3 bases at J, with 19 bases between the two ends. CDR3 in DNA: TGTGCCATCACCCCGACCATGGGGGCAGGCTACGAGCAGTACTTC. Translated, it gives CAITPTMGAGYEQYF.

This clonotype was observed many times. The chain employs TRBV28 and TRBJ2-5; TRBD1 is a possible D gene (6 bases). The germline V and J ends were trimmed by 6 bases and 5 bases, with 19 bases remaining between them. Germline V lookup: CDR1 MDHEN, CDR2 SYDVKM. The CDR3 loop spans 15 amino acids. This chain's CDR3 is CASSLAWGLEETQYF. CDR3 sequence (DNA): TGTGCCAGCAGCCTTGCTTGGGGGCTTGAGGAGACCCAGTACTTC.

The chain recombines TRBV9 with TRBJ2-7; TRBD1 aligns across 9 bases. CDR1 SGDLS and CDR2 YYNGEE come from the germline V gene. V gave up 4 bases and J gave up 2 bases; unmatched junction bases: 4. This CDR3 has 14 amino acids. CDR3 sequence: CASSRRDRAYEQYF. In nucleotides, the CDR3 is TGTGCCAGCAGCCGACGGGACAGGGCCTACGAGCAGTACTTC.

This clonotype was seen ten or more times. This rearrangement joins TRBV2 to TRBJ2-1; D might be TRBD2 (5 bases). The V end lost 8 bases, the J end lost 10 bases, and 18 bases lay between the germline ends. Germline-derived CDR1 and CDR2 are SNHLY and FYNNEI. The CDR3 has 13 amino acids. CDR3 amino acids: CASRWVEGSEQFF. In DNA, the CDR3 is TGTGCCAGCCGGTGGGTTGAGGGTTCCGAGCAGTTCTTC.

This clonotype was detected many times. The CDR3 region has the DNA TGTGCCAGCAGCGGGACAGGGGGCATAAACGAGCAGTACTTC. Its translation: CASSGTGGINEQYF. V is TRBV2 and J is TRBJ2-7; TRBD1 agrees at 12 bases. Germline V CDR1 and CDR2: SNHLY, FYNNEI. V was pared by 6 bases and J by 5 bases, with 5 bases of the junction left unmatched. The CDR3 contains 14 residues. Full variable domain (outside the CDR3, taken from reference TRBV2 and TRBJ2-7): EPEVTQTPSHQVTQMGQEVILRCVPISNHLYFYWYRQILGQKVEFLVSFYNNEISEKSEIFDDQFSVERPDGSNFTLKIRSTKLEDSAMYFCASSGTGGINEQYFGPGTRLTVT.

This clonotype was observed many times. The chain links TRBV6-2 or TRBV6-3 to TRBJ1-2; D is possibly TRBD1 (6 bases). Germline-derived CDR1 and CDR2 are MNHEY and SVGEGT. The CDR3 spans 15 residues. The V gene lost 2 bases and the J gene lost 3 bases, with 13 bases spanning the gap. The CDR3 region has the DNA TGTGCCAGCAGTTACGATACAGGGCACGACTATGGCTACACCTTC. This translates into CASSYDTGHDYGYTF.

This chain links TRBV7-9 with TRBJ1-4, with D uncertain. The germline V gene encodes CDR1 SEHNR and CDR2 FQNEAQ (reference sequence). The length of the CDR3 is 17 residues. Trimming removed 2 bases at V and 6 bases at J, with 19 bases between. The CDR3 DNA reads TGTGCCAGCAGCTTATCTCGTTTCCCCCAGCCGGATGAAAAACTGTTTTTT. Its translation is CASSLSRFPQPDEKLFF.

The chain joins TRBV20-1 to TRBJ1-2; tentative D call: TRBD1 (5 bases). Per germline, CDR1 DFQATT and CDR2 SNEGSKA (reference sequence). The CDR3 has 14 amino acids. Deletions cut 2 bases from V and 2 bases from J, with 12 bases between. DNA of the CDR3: TGCAGTGCTAGAATCGGGCGGGGGAACTATGGCTACACCTTC. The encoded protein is CSARIGRGNYGYTF.

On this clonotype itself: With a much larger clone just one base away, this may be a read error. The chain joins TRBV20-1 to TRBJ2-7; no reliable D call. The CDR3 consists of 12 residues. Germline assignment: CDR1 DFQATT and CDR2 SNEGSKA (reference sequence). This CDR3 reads CGAETESYEQYF. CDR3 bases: TGCGGTGCCGAGACTGAATCCTACGAGCAGTACTTC.

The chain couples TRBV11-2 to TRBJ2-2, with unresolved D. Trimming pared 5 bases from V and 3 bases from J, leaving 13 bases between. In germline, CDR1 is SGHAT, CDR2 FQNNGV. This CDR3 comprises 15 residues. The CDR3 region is CASSPTALHTGELFF. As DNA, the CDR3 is TGTGCCAGCAGCCCTACCGCACTCCACACCGGGGAGCTGTTTTTT. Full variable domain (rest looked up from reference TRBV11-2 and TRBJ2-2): EAGVAQSPRYKIIEKRQSVAFWCNPISGHATLYWYQQILGQGPKLLIQFQNNGVVDDSQLPKDRFSAERLKGVDSTLKIQPAKLEDSAVYLCASSPTALHTGELFFGEGSRLTVL.

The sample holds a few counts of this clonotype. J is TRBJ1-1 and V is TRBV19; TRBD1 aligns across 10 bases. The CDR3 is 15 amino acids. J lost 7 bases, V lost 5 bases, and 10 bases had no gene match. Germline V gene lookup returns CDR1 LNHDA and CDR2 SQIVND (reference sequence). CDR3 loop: CASSASGTGEIEAFF. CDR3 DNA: TGTGCCAGTAGTGCATCGGGGACAGGGGAAATTGAAGCTTTCTTT.

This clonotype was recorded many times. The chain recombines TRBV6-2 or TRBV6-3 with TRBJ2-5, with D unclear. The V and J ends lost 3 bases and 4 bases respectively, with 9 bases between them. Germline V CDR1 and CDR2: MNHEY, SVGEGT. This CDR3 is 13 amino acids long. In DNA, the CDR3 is TGTGCCAGCAGTTATCAAGTTCTAGAGACCCAGTACTTC. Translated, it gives CASSYQVLETQYF.

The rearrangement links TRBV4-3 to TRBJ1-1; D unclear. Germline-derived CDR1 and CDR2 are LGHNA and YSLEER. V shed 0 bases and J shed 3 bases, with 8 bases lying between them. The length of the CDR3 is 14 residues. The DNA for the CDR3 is TGCGCCAGCAGCCAAGAGTGGAGGGACACTGAAGCTTTCTTT. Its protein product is CASSQEWRDTEAFF.

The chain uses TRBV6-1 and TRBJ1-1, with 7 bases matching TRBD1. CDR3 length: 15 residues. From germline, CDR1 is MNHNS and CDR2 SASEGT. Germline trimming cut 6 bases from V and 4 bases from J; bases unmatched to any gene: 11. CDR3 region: CASRETTGSGTEAFF. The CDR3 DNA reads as TGTGCCAGCAGAGAGACGACAGGGTCGGGCACTGAAGCTTTCTTT.

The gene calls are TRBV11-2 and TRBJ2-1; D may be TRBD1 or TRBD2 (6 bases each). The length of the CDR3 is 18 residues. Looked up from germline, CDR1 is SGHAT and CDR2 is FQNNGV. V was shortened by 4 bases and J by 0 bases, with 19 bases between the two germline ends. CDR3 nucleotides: TGTGCCAGCAGCTGGGGGGCTAGTAGCGGAAGCTCCTACAATGAGCAGTTCTTC. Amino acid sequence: CASSWGASSGSSYNEQFF.

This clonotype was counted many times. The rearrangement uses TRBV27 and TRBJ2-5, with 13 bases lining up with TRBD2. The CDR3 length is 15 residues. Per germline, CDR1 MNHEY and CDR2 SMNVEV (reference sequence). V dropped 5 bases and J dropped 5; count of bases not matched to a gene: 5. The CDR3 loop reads CASSPTSGRGETQYF. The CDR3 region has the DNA TGTGCCAGCAGTCCAACTAGCGGGAGGGGTGAGACCCAGTACTTC.

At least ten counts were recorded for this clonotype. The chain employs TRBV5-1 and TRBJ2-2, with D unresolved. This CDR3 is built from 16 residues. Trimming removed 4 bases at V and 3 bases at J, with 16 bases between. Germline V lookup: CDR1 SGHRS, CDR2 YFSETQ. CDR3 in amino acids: CASSEGPTADTGELFF. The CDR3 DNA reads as TGCGCCAGCAGCGAAGGGCCGACGGCGGACACCGGGGAGCTGTTTTTT.

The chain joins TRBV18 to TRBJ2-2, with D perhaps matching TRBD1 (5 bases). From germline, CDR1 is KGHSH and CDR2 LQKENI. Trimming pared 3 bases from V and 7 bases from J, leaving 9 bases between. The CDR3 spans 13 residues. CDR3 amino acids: CASSPKGNGELFF. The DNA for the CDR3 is TGTGCCAGCTCACCGAAGGGGAACGGGGAGCTGTTTTTT. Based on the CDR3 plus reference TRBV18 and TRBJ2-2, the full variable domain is NAGVMQNPRHLVRRRGQEARLRCSPMKGHSHVYWYRQLPEEGLKFMVYLQKENIIDESGMPKERFSAEFPKEGPSILRIQQVVRGDSAAYFCASSPKGNGELFFGEGSRLTVL.

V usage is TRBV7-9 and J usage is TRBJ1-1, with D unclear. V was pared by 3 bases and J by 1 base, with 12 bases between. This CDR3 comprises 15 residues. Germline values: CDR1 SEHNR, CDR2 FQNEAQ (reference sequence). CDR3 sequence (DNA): TGTGCCAGCAGCTTTGGCCGGTCTGGGAACACTGAAGCTTTCTTT. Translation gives CASSFGRSGNTEAFF. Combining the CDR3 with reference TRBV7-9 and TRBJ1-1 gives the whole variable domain DTGVSQNPRHKITKRGQNVTFRCDPISEHNRLYWYRQTLGQGPEFLTYFQNEAQLEKSRLLSDRFSAERPKGSFSTLEIQRTEQGDSAMYLCASSFGRSGNTEAFFGQGTRLTVV.

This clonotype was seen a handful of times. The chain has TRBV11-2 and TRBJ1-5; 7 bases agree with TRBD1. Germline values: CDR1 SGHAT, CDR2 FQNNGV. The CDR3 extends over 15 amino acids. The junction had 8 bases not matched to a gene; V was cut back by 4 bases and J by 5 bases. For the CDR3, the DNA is TGTGCCAGCAGCTCGGGACGGGACAGTTATCAGCCCCAGCATTTT. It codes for CASSSGRDSYQPQHF.

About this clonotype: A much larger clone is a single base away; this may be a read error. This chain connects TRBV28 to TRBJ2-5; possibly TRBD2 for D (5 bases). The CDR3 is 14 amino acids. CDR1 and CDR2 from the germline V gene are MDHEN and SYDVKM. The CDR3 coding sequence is TGTGCCAGCAGTTCACCCGGGATGGGAGAGACCCTGTACTTC. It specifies CASSSPGMGETLYF. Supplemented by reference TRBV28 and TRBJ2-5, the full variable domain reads DVKVTQSSRYLVKRTGEKVFLECVQDMDHENMFWYRQDPGLGLRLIYFSYDVKMKEKGDIPEGYSVSREKKERFSLILESASTNQTSMYLCASSSPGMGETLYFGPGTRLLVL.